Detailed here is one TCR beta chain. Some clones are missing from TCRdb's copy, which holds only in-frame ones; the method was immunoSEQ multiplex PCR. The sample yields about 180,000 clones, under 85% seen once. From germline, CDR1 is SGHVS and CDR2 FQNEAQ. The CDR3 length is 12 residues. The V and J ends lost 5 bases and 11 bases respectively, with 10 bases between them. The sample is drawn from a study of blood T cell repertoires in COVID-19. Study-wide background: The cDNA or gDNA used as material had been derived from T cells, B-cell-depleted T cells, or PBMCs.

The gene calls are TRBV7-8 and TRBJ2-6, with D hard to call. The source of this sequence is a woman aged 70-85 years with COVID-19, enrolled during active disease. The sequenced material came from peripheral blood. In nucleotides, the CDR3 is TGTGCCAGCAGCCCAAGACGGGACGTCCTGACTTTC. Amino acid sequence: CASSPRRDVLTF.